Listed below are T cell receptor beta chains from one sample, sequenced in a study of cytomegalovirus exposure and HLA in healthy donors. The data were produced by immunoSEQ multiplex PCR, yet TCRdb's version contains in-frame clones alone and is incomplete. The sample carries roughly 98,000 clones, about 80% recorded once. Material for sequencing was PBMCs. The receptors were sampled from a man aged 35 to 55 in good health and CMV-seronegative. The CDR3 runs from the conserved cysteine through the conserved F or W. The order of the fields is V gene, D gene, J gene, clone size, CDR3 protein, CDR3 DNA. D genes are given only for firm matches. Clone size is stated in some rows and not others, as once, few, many or a class when expanded.

TRBV4-3	.	TRBJ1-2	.	CASSPSRLNYGYTF	TGCGCCAGCAGCCCTTCCAGGCTTAACTATGGCTACACCTTC
TRBV4-2	.	TRBJ2-6	.	CASSPEDGAGANVLTF	TGTGCCAGCAGCCCGGAGGACGGGGCTGGGGCCAACGTCCTGACTTTC
TRBV7-9	TRBD1	TRBJ2-7	.	CASSSTGFSRMEQYF	TGTGCCAGCAGCTCGACAGGGTTCTCTCGGATGGAGCAGTACTTC
TRBV19	.	TRBJ2-2	.	CASSPRQDSRTGELFF	TGTGCCAGTAGTCCAAGACAGGATTCACGGACCGGGGAGCTGTTTTTT
TRBV4-2	TRBD1	TRBJ2-7	.	CASSQDGTGYEQYF	TGTGCCAGCAGCCAAGATGGGACAGGCTACGAGCAGTACTTC
TRBV10-1	.	TRBJ1-1	.	CASTCGNSGMTEAFF	TGCGCCAGCACTTGCGGAAACTCAGGGATGACTGAAGCTTTCTTT
TRBV19	.	TRBJ1-1	.	CASSMPGLNTEAFF	TGTGCCAGTAGTATGCCAGGGTTGAACACTGAAGCTTTCTTT
TRBV29-1	.	TRBJ1-2	.	CSVYRDISHYGYTF	TGCAGCGTTTACCGGGACATCAGTCACTATGGCTACACCTTC
TRBV9	TRBD1	TRBJ2-7	.	CASSEDRVDEQYF	TGTGCCAGCAGCGAGGACAGGGTGGACGAGCAGTACTTC
TRBV14	.	TRBJ1-2	once	CASSLRGALGYTF	TGTGCCAGCAGCCTCCGCGGGGCGCTTGGCTACACCTTC
TRBV4-1	TRBD1	TRBJ1-5	.	CASSQVRMSDDRGDQPQHF	TGCGCCAGCAGCCAAGTCCGTATGTCGGATGACAGGGGAGATCAGCCCCAGCATTTT
TRBV14	.	TRBJ2-1	.	CASSQRHPRGSYNEQFF	TGTGCCAGCAGCCAGAGACACCCCCGGGGCTCCTACAATGAGCAGTTCTTC
TRBV5-6	.	TRBJ2-1	.	CASIAGYEQFF	TGTGCCAGTATCGCAGGGTATGAGCAGTTCTTC
TRBV7-3	TRBD1	TRBJ2-3	.	CASSLTQGAADTQYF	TGTGCCAGCAGCCTAACGCAGGGGGCGGCAGATACGCAGTATTTT
TRBV2	.	TRBJ2-3	.	CASSPPGSDTQYF	TGTGCCAGCAGTCCCCCAGGGTCAGATACGCAGTATTTT
TRBV10-3	TRBD2	TRBJ2-1	.	CAISGGLADSYNEQFF	TGTGCCATCAGTGGGGGACTAGCGGATTCCTACAATGAGCAGTTCTTC
TRBV15	.	TRBJ2-2	.	CATSRERGGVGELFF	TGTGCCACCAGCAGAGAACGAGGGGGAGTCGGGGAGCTGTTTTTT
TRBV30	TRBD1	TRBJ2-5	.	CAWSSKGASRETQYF	TGTGCCTGGAGTTCAAAGGGGGCATCCCGCGAGACCCAGTACTTC
TRBV6-1	.	TRBJ2-3	.	CASSVDGLSTDTQYF	TGTGCCAGCAGTGTGGATGGGCTGAGCACAGATACGCAGTATTTT
TRBV7-2	.	TRBJ2-1	.	CASSLDVVVEQFF	TGTGCCAGCAGCTTAGATGTTGTAGTAGAGCAGTTCTTC
TRBV19	.	TRBJ2-7	.	CASSMSGPAYEQYF	TGTGCCAGTAGTATGAGCGGGCCGGCGTACGAGCAGTACTTC
TRBV4-3	TRBD1	TRBJ1-5	.	CASSQDRNRGQPQHF	TGCGCCAGCAGCCAAGATCGAAACAGGGGACAGCCCCAGCATTTT
TRBV6-1	TRBD1	TRBJ2-5	.	CASSVDRGRETQYF	TGTGCCAGCAGTGTAGATAGGGGGCGAGAGACCCAGTACTTC
TRBV7-2	.	TRBJ2-7	.	CASSLGPQGYEQYF	TGTGCCAGCAGCTTAGGTCCTCAGGGATACGAGCAGTACTTC
TRBV5-8	.	TRBJ2-3	.	CASSLEGPGTDTQYF	TGTGCCAGCAGCTTGGAGGGGCCCGGCACAGATACGCAGTATTTT
TRBV28	TRBD1	TRBJ1-1	.	CASSLRGQNYEAFF	TGTGCCAGCAGTTTACGGGGACAGAATTATGAAGCTTTCTTT
TRBV7-9	.	TRBJ1-1	.	CSSSLDGTEAFF	TGTTCCAGCAGCTTAGACGGGACAGAAGCTTTCTTT
TRBV7-9	TRBD1	TRBJ2-2	.	CASIRQGVNTGELFF	TGTGCCAGCATCCGACAGGGGGTAAACACCGGGGAGCTGTTTTTT
TRBV11-3	TRBD2	TRBJ2-6	.	CASSHSGASGANVLTF	TGTGCCAGCAGCCACAGCGGGGCCTCTGGGGCCAACGTCCTGACTTTC
TRBV7-2	.	TRBJ1-1	.	CASSLNRVHAEAFF	TGTGCCAGCAGCTTAAACAGGGTTCATGCTGAAGCTTTCTTT
TRBV9	TRBD2	TRBJ2-7	few	CASSSRRAGADSYEQYF	TGTGCCAGCAGCTCCCGACGAGCGGGAGCCGATTCCTACGAGCAGTACTTC
TRBV7-9	.	TRBJ2-5	.	CASSSYGHEQETQYF	TGTGCCAGCAGCTCATACGGACACGAGCAAGAGACCCAGTACTTC
TRBV5-5	.	TRBJ2-5	few	CASSRAPGTSYQETQYF	TGTGCCAGCAGCAGGGCGCCCGGGACAAGTTACCAAGAGACCCAGTACTTC
TRBV7-3	TRBD1	TRBJ2-1	.	CASSPRQGREQFF	TGTGCCAGCAGCCCCCGACAGGGGCGTGAGCAGTTCTTC
TRBV4-1	.	TRBJ1-5	.	CASSQEGSSYQPQHF	TGCGCCAGCAGCCAAGAAGGGAGCTCTTATCAGCCCCAGCATTTT
TRBV28	TRBD1	TRBJ1-2	.	CATKTGDVLNYGYTF	TGTGCCACCAAAACAGGGGATGTCCTTAACTATGGCTACACCTTC
TRBV11-2	.	TRBJ1-1	.	CASSRLQGRVTEAFF	TGTGCCAGCAGCCGCCTACAGGGTAGGGTTACTGAAGCTTTCTTT
TRBV7-9	.	TRBJ1-3	.	CSSAETGGNTIYF	TGTTCCAGCGCAGAAACAGGTGGAAACACCATATATTTT
TRBV7-2	TRBD2	TRBJ2-3	.	CASSFFSGGHSDTQYF	TGTGCCAGCAGCTTTTTTAGCGGGGGTCACTCAGATACGCAGTATTTT
TRBV28	.	TRBJ2-7	.	CASTPIWSVYEQYF	TGTGCCAGCACTCCTATCTGGTCCGTCTACGAGCAGTACTTC
TRBV7-9	.	TRBJ1-1	few	CSSSLERDSTEAFF	TGTTCCAGCAGCTTAGAACGGGATAGCACTGAAGCTTTCTTT
TRBV7-2	.	TRBJ2-7	.	CASSLEAGTPEQYF	TGTGCCAGCAGCTTAGAAGCCGGGACTCCGGAGCAGTACTTC
TRBV14	.	TRBJ2-1	.	CASSLSTIYNEQFF	TGTGCCAGCAGCCTTTCTACCATCTACAATGAGCAGTTCTTC
TRBV28	TRBD1	TRBJ1-1	.	CASSGQGIEAFF	TGTGCCAGCTCTGGACAGGGGATTGAAGCTTTCTTT
TRBV11-1	TRBD1	TRBJ2-5	once	CASSWDSLPGETQYF	TGTGCCAGCAGCTGGGACAGCCTCCCAGGGGAGACCCAGTACTTC
TRBV30	.	TRBJ2-4	.	CAWSIAGVIAKNIQYF	TGTGCCTGGAGTATAGCAGGGGTGATAGCCAAAAACATTCAGTACTTC
TRBV2	.	TRBJ2-3	.	CASRGGLRTDTQYF	TGTGCCAGCAGGGGGGGTCTTCGCACAGATACGCAGTATTTT
TRBV7-9	.	TRBJ2-7	.	CASPEGTGRSTIEQYF	TGTGCCAGTCCGGAGGGGACGGGTCGGAGCACCATCGAGCAGTACTTC